Listed here are 31 T cell receptor beta chains from one sample, sequenced in a study of response to subunit inactivated influenza vaccine. Via MiXCR, TCRdb re-called the RT-PCR reads, giving one row per CDR3 protein. Of 290,000 or so distinct CDR3 sequences listed, 20% to 25% are singletons. The sequenced sample was PBMCs from blood, obtained about 20 months after vaccination. These receptors all come from a man aged 45 to 75 who received an inactivated influenza vaccine.

The chain uses TRBV7-2 and TRBJ2-2; tentative D call: TRBD1 (6 bases). The germline V and J ends were trimmed by 5 bases and 4 bases, with 14 bases remaining between them. The CDR3 is 15 residues long. CDR1 is SGHTA, CDR2 FQGNSA, per germline. The CDR3 loop reads CASSRHRVGTGELFF. Here the CDR3 DNA reads TGTGCCAGCAGCCGACACAGGGTGGGCACCGGGGAGCTGTTTTTT. The entire variable domain, with the rest obtained from reference TRBV7-2 and TRBJ2-2, is as follows: GAGVSQSPSNKVTEKGKDVELRCDPISGHTALYWYRQSLGQGLEFLIYFQGNSAPDKSGLPSDRFSAERTGGSVSTLTIQRTQQEDSAVYLCASSRHRVGTGELFFGEGSRLTVL.

V is TRBV5-6 and J is TRBJ1-2; D not resolved. Trimming shortened V by 0 bases and J by 5 bases, and 14 bases separated the two germline ends. CDR3 length: 15 residues. Germline CDR1 reads SGHDT; CDR2 reads YYEEEE. CDR3 sequence (DNA): TGTGCCAGCAGCTTGGTTGCCAGGAGGATTTATGGCTACACCTTC. It is translated as CASSLVARRIYGYTF.

The chain couples TRBV12-3 or TRBV12-4 to TRBJ2-5; 10 positions match TRBD2. V was pared by 1 base and J by 1 base, with 6 bases of the junction left unmatched. The CDR3 is 17 residues long. As DNA, the CDR3 is TGTGCCAGCAGTTTAGGTAGTAGCGGGGGGCTCCAAGAGACCCAGTACTTC. This codes for CASSLGSSGGLQETQYF.

This clonotype has just a few counts. The chain employs TRBV4-3 and TRBJ2-1; 8 bases match TRBD2. The CDR3 totals 14 residues. Germline CDR1 reads LGHNA; CDR2 reads YSLEER. J gave up 8 bases and V 2 bases, and 5 bases lay outside the gene matches. This CDR3 reads CASSQSLAGYEQFF. The DNA of the CDR3 is TGCGCCAGCAGCCAATCTCTAGCGGGTTATGAGCAGTTCTTC.

This clonotype was counted only a few times. V usage is TRBV28 and J usage is TRBJ2-7; 8 bases fit TRBD2. The germline gives CDR1 MDHEN, CDR2 SYDVKM. This CDR3 is built from 16 residues. Unmatched junction bases numbered 10, after V lost 6 bases and J lost 0 bases. The CDR3 spells CASSPPLAVSSYEQYF. The DNA of the CDR3 is TGTGCCAGCAGCCCCCCACTAGCGGTAAGCTCCTACGAGCAGTACTTC.

This clonotype was recorded a few times. The V call is TRBV20-1, the J call TRBJ1-3; D is perhaps TRBD1 (5 bases). Per the germline V gene, CDR1 is DFQATT and CDR2 is SNEGSKA (reference sequence). With 4 bases removed from V and 4 bases from J, the gap between germline ends came to 14 bases. The CDR3 consists of 14 residues. CDR3 in DNA: TGCAGTGCTACGCAGGGTCTGGGAGGAAACACCATATATTTT. This translates into CSATQGLGGNTIYF.

The V call is TRBV12-3 or TRBV12-4, the J call TRBJ1-6; D gene uncertain. CDR3 length: 14 amino acids. V was clipped by 2 bases and J by 9 bases, with 11 bases between them. CDR3 loop: CASSLTGGPSPLHF. Written as DNA, the CDR3 is TGTGCCAGCAGTTTAACCGGCGGGCCTTCACCCCTCCACTTT.

The sample holds a few counts of this clonotype. CDR3 DNA sequence: TGTGCCAGCAGCCCCCCTAGGAGTCTAAACACCGGGGAGCTGTTTTTT. Its protein product is CASSPPRSLNTGELFF. V and J are TRBV5-4 and TRBJ2-2; D ambiguous. Per germline, CDR1 SGHNT and CDR2 YYREEE (reference sequence). The germline V and J ends were trimmed by 4 bases and 2 bases, with 15 bases remaining between them. The CDR3 runs to 16 residues.

V usage is TRBV20-1 and J usage is TRBJ1-5, with TRBD1 as a possible D gene (5 bases). The CDR3 has 14 amino acids. Germline V lookup: CDR1 DFQATT, CDR2 SNEGSKA (reference sequence). The ends were cut back, 6 bases at V and 7 bases at J, with 19 bases in the middle. This chain's CDR3 is CSAPRRGAWQPQHF. In DNA form, the CDR3 reads TGCAGTGCCCCTAGGAGGGGAGCTTGGCAGCCCCAGCATTTT.

The genes are TRBV6-1 and TRBJ1-5; no reliable D call. V was shortened by 1 base and J by 4 bases, with 5 bases between the two germline ends. This CDR3 comprises 13 residues. Germline V gene lookup returns CDR1 MNHNS and CDR2 SASEGT. CDR3 nucleotide sequence: TGTGCCAGCAGTGAAGAACCAAATCAGCCCCAGCATTTT. The encoded protein is CASSEEPNQPQHF.

This clonotype has more than one count but fewer than ten. The chain links TRBV7-2 to TRBJ1-5; D perhaps matches TRBD1 (5 bases). The CDR3 has 15 residues. The germline gives CDR1 SGHTA, CDR2 FQGNSA. The germline V and J ends were trimmed by 2 bases and 2 bases, with 10 bases remaining between them. The DNA for the CDR3 is TGTGCCAGCAGCTTACAGGGTAATGGCAATCAGCCCCAGCATTTT. Translation gives CASSLQGNGNQPQHF.

V is TRBV6-4 and J is TRBJ1-2, with 7 bases fitting TRBD1. Germline CDR1 and CDR2: MRHNA and SNTAGT. The junction had 8 bases not matched to a gene; V was cut back by 0 bases and J by 7 bases. The CDR3 contains 15 residues. Written as DNA, the CDR3 is TGTGCCAGCAGTGACTCAGTGACAGGGCTCTCTGGCTACACCTTC. Translated, it gives CASSDSVTGLSGYTF.

The chain links TRBV28 to TRBJ2-1, with 13 bases fitting TRBD2. There are 15 residues in the CDR3. After removal of 4 bases from V and 8 bases from J, the junction contained 5 bases not matched to a gene. CDR1 is MDHEN, CDR2 SYDVKM, per germline. The CDR3 DNA reads as TGTGCCAGCAGTTGGACTAGCGGGAGTTTTTATGAGCAGTTCTTC. Protein product: CASSWTSGSFYEQFF. Using reference TRBV28 and TRBJ2-1 for the parts outside the CDR3, the full variable domain is DVKVTQSSRYLVKRTGEKVFLECVQDMDHENMFWYRQDPGLGLRLIYFSYDVKMKEKGDIPEGYSVSREKKERFSLILESASTNQTSMYLCASSWTSGSFYEQFFGPGTRLTVL.

This clonotype was detected many times. The gene calls are TRBV18 and TRBJ1-1; D unclear. Germline V CDR1 and CDR2: KGHSH, LQKENI. Trimming removed 0 bases at V and 0 bases at J, with 11 bases between. The CDR3 extends over 16 amino acids. CDR3 in amino acids: CASSPPVRRMNTEAFF. In DNA, the CDR3 is TGTGCCAGCTCACCACCGGTTCGCAGAATGAACACTGAAGCTTTCTTT. The full variable domain, in which reference TRBV18 and TRBJ1-1 provide the parts outside the CDR3, is NAGVMQNPRHLVRRRGQEARLRCSPMKGHSHVYWYRQLPEEGLKFMVYLQKENIIDESGMPKERFSAEFPKEGPSILRIQQVVRGDSAAYFCASSPPVRRMNTEAFFGQGTRLTVV.

The chain couples TRBV4-1 to TRBJ1-1; D not resolved. The CDR3 has 14 residues. Trimming took off 2 bases at V and 1 base at J, with 8 bases between the two ends. The germline CDR1 and CDR2 sequences are MGHRA and YSYEKL. CDR3 nucleotide sequence: TGCGCCAGCAGCCAACGGACGCCGAACACTGAAGCTTTCTTT. Its translation is CASSQRTPNTEAFF.

V and J are TRBV10-3 and TRBJ2-7, with D tentatively TRBD2 (6 bases). Germline V lookup: CDR1 ENHRY, CDR2 SYGVKD. V dropped 5 bases and J dropped 7 bases, with 15 bases sitting between them. The CDR3 runs to 13 residues. This chain's CDR3 is CAISPDGDLEQYF. CDR3 nucleotides: TGTGCCATCAGTCCGGACGGGGACTTGGAGCAGTACTTC.

The DNA for the CDR3 is TGTGCCAGCAGTTTATGGGGGGGACGGGATACCGGGGAGCTGTTTTTT. Residues: CASSLWGGRDTGELFF. The chain links TRBV28 to TRBJ2-2; TRBD2 might be the D (6 bases). CDR3 length equals 16 residues. Germline CDR1 MDHEN, CDR2 SYDVKM. The germline V and J ends were trimmed by 0 bases and 5 bases, with 13 bases remaining between them. The complete variable domain, with remaining parts taken from reference TRBV28 and TRBJ2-2, reads DVKVTQSSRYLVKRTGEKVFLECVQDMDHENMFWYRQDPGLGLRLIYFSYDVKMKEKGDIPEGYSVSREKKERFSLILESASTNQTSMYLCASSLWGGRDTGELFFGEGSRLTVL.

This clonotype turned up a few times. This sequence joins TRBV7-2 and TRBJ2-3; D unclear. The length of the CDR3 is 16 residues. Germline assignment: CDR1 SGHTA and CDR2 FQGNSA. Trimming pared 2 bases from V and 0 bases from J, leaving 12 bases between. CDR3 nucleotide sequence: TGTGCCAGCAGCTTACTAGGGTCGGTCAGCACAGATACGCAGTATTTT. Translating it yields CASSLLGSVSTDTQYF.

The chain uses TRBV13 and TRBJ2-7, with D perhaps matching TRBD2 (5 bases). The CDR3 totals 15 residues. Trimming stripped 5 bases from V and 2 bases from J, with 16 bases between. Germline V lookup: CDR1 PRHDT, CDR2 FYEKMQ (reference sequence). CDR3 residues: CASSKPRRQTYEQYF. The CDR3 nucleotides are TGTGCCAGCAGCAAACCCCGGAGGCAGACCTACGAGCAGTACTTC. The whole variable domain, filled in from reference TRBV13 and TRBJ2-7, reads AAGVIQSPRHLIKEKRETATLKCYPIPRHDTVYWYQQGPGQDPQFLISFYEKMQSDKGSIPDRFSAQQFSDYHSELNMSSLELGDSALYFCASSKPRRQTYEQYFGPGTRLTVT.

This clonotype was counted only a few times. The chain recombines TRBV24-1 with TRBJ2-1, with unresolved D. V gave up 2 bases and J gave up 5 bases, with 3 bases separating them. The germline gives CDR1 KGHDR, CDR2 SFDVKD. The CDR3 has 12 residues. The CDR3 DNA is TGTGCCACCAGTGATTCCCACAATGAGCAGTTCTTC. This sequence encodes CATSDSHNEQFF.

This clonotype was observed a handful of times. V usage is TRBV6-1 and J usage is TRBJ1-5; D is unresolved. Germline CDR1 reads MNHNS; CDR2 reads SASEGT. The CDR3 is 13 residues long. V was shortened by 8 bases and J by 7 bases, with 15 bases between the two germline ends. The CDR3 loop is CASGWGVFQPQHF. In nucleotides, the CDR3 is TGTGCCAGCGGGTGGGGTGTGTTCCAGCCCCAGCATTTT.

The chain carries TRBV4-2 and TRBJ1-6; unclear D gene. CDR3 length: 13 residues. Between the trimmed V and J ends, which lost 6 bases and 5 bases, there was a span of 8 bases. CDR1 LGHNA and CDR2 YNFKEQ come from the germline V gene. The CDR3 spells CASRGTHNSPLHF. CDR3 nucleotide sequence: TGTGCCAGCAGGGGTACCCATAATTCACCCCTCCACTTT.

The J gene is TRBJ2-7, the V gene TRBV7-9; TRBD1 matches at 7 bases. Germline CDR1 and CDR2: SEHNR and FQNEAQ (reference sequence). This CDR3 is 15 amino acids long. V trimming: 1 base; J trimming: 5 bases; junction bases outside the gene matches: 8. The CDR3 loop is CASSLVLQGVDEQYF. The DNA for the CDR3 is TGTGCCAGCAGCTTAGTCCTGCAGGGGGTAGACGAGCAGTACTTC.

V is TRBV5-1 and J is TRBJ2-1; no clear D. Germline CDR1 is SGHRS and CDR2 is YFSETQ. Trimming stripped 0 bases from V and 0 bases from J, with 7 bases between. The length of the CDR3 is 15 residues. CDR3 sequence: CASSLDRFSYNEQFF. CDR3 DNA: TGCGCCAGCAGCTTGGACAGATTCTCCTACAATGAGCAGTTCTTC.

This clonotype turned up a few times. This chain connects TRBV7-9 to TRBJ2-5; D remains unclear. Between the trimmed V and J ends, which lost 2 bases and 8 bases, there was a span of 9 bases. The CDR3 totals 12 residues. CDR1 is SEHNR, CDR2 FQNEAQ, per germline (reference sequence). The CDR3 reads CASSLIQDTQYF. CDR3 bases: TGTGCCAGCAGCTTAATTCAGGATACCCAGTACTTC.

There are a few counts of this clonotype. The J gene is TRBJ1-1, the V gene TRBV29-1; 9 bases match TRBD1. The germline V gene encodes CDR1 SQVTM and CDR2 ANQGSEA. This CDR3 comprises 14 residues. J was trimmed by 1 base and V by 4 bases; bases with no gene match: 4. DNA of the CDR3: TGCAGCGTTGCAGGGGACAGGGAGAACACTGAAGCTTTCTTT. This translates into CSVAGDRENTEAFF.

This clonotype was detected only a few times. The chain employs TRBV20-1 and TRBJ1-2; D is undetermined. Germline CDR1 DFQATT, CDR2 SNEGSKA (reference sequence). Deletions cut 0 bases from V and 8 bases from J, with 16 bases between. The CDR3 is 14 amino acids. The CDR3 here is CSARDPEGGWGYTF. CDR3 in DNA: TGCAGTGCTAGAGATCCGGAGGGAGGTTGGGGCTACACCTTC.

The chain combines TRBV6-5 with TRBJ2-1, with TRBD1 matching 9 bases. Germline V gene sequence: CDR1 MNHEY, CDR2 SVGAGI. V dropped 2 bases and J dropped 9; count of bases not matched to a gene: 8. This CDR3 has 15 amino acids. As DNA, the CDR3 is TGTGCCAGCAGTTACAGGGGACAGGGTTCCAGTGAGCAGTTCTTC. Residues: CASSYRGQGSSEQFF.

The chain is built from TRBV20-1 and TRBJ1-3, with D hard to call. The germline gives CDR1 DFQATT, CDR2 SNEGSKA (reference sequence). Trimming shortened V by 2 bases and J by 3 bases, and 11 bases separated the two germline ends. The CDR3 totals 14 residues. DNA of the CDR3: TGCAGTGCTAGACACCAGGACGGTGGAAACACCATATATTTT. It codes for CSARHQDGGNTIYF.

This clonotype was seen only a few times. The V and J genes are TRBV5-6 and TRBJ1-2; perhaps TRBD1 as D (6 bases). CDR1 is SGHDT, CDR2 YYEEEE, per germline. This CDR3 is built from 14 residues. Deletions cut 4 bases from V and 2 bases from J, with 12 bases between. The CDR3 region has the DNA TGTGCCAGCAGCCGTGGACAGAGAAACTATGGCTACACCTTC. It encodes CASSRGQRNYGYTF.

This clonotype appeared a few times. The chain joins TRBV4-1 to TRBJ1-1; no firm D call. Germline assignment: CDR1 MGHRA and CDR2 YSYEKL. V dropped 0 bases and J dropped 0 bases, with 8 bases sitting between them. There are 15 residues in the CDR3. The CDR3, as DNA: TGCGCCAGCAGCCAAGAATCGCGCATGAACACTGAAGCTTTCTTT. Amino acid sequence: CASSQESRMNTEAFF.